The rows below give T cell receptor beta chains drawn from one sample of a study of blood T cell repertoires in COVID-19. Sequenced by immunoSEQ multiplex PCR; TCRdb stores in-frame clones only, minus some. The data show approximately 190,000 clones, 82% seen once. The material sequenced was peripheral blood. Receptors originate from a woman aged 60-70 years with COVID-19, enrolled during active disease. CDR3s include the opening cysteine and the closing phenylalanine or tryptophan. D genes are given only for firm matches. A clone size is listed for some rows: how often the clone was seen (once, few, many), or a class if it is expanded.

TRBJ2-3,few,TRBV25-1,TRBD2,15,TGTGCCAGCAGTGACCCTAGCGGGCACTTAGATACGCAGTATTTT,CASSDPSGHLDTQYF
TRBJ1-1,few,TRBV5-8,TRBD1,14,TGTGCCAGCAGACTAGACAGGGGGAACACTGAAGCTTTCTTT,CASRLDRGNTEAFF
TRBJ1-5,NA,TRBV9,NA,14,TGTGCCAGCAGCCTGGGGGAGGGGAGTCAGCCCCAGCATTTT,CASSLGEGSQPQHF
TRBJ2-2,once,TRBV6-4,TRBD1,14,TGTGCCAGCAGTGAAGGGGGCGTATCCGGGGAGCTGTTTTTT,CASSEGGVSGELFF
TRBJ2-3,NA,TRBV6-1,NA,14,TGTGCCAGCAGTGAAGTGACACTCACAGATACGCAGTATTTT,CASSEVTLTDTQYF
TRBJ2-1,NA,TRBV3-1/TRBV3-2,TRBD2,17,TGTGCCAGCAGCCCAGAGACTAGCGGGAGCCCGAACGATGAGCAGTTCTTC,CASSPETSGSPNDEQFF
TRBJ2-1,NA,TRBV7-9,TRBD2,15,TGTGCCAGCAGCTTAGCCCTAGCGGGTAACAATGAGCAGTTCTTC,CASSLALAGNNEQFF
TRBJ1-3,few,TRBV5-6,NA,15,TGTGCCAGCAGCTTGACCGACAGCTCTGGAAACACCATATATTTT,CASSLTDSSGNTIYF
TRBJ2-7,NA,TRBV28,NA,14,TGTGCCAGCAGTTTAAAGTTTAGCTCCTACGAGCAGTACTTC,CASSLKFSSYEQYF
TRBJ2-7,NA,TRBV18,NA,13,TGTGCCAGCTCGTCTACAGGGAACTACGAGCAGTACTTC,CASSSTGNYEQYF
TRBJ2-1,NA,TRBV11-2,TRBD2,14,TGTGCCAGCAGCCAATCTGGCGGGGGCAATGAGCAGTTCTTC,CASSQSGGGNEQFF
TRBJ2-1,NA,TRBV4-1,TRBD2,15,TGCGCCAGCAGCCAGGCCGGACTAGCGGTAAATGAGCAGTTCTTC,CASSQAGLAVNEQFF
TRBJ2-1,NA,TRBV28,NA,12,TGTGCCAGCAGTTTATTATCCAATGAGCAGTTCTTC,CASSLLSNEQFF
TRBJ1-2,NA,TRBV30,NA,13,TGTGCCTGGAGTGACCGGGGGGCGATTGGCTACACCTTC,CAWSDRGAIGYTF
TRBJ1-2,NA,TRBV5-6,TRBD1,15,TGTGCCAGCAGCTTGGCACAGGGGCTTGCTAGTGGCTACACCTTC,CASSLAQGLASGYTF
TRBJ1-6,NA,TRBV6-6,TRBD1,18,TGTGCCAGCAGTCTCGGACAGGGGTTATCCCTATCCAATTCACCCCTCCACTTT,CASSLGQGLSLSNSPLHF
TRBJ2-1,once,TRBV5-1,NA,15,TGCGCCAGCAGCCTACAGGTCACTGAAGTGGATGAGCAGTTCTTC,CASSLQVTEVDEQFF
TRBJ2-5,once,TRBV6-5,TRBD2,15,TGTGCCAGCAGTTACTCTAGCGGGGGGTTGGAGACCCAGTACTTC,CASSYSSGGLETQYF
TRBJ2-1,NA,TRBV28,NA,16,TGTGCCAGCAGCAACCGCGGGCCTACGGGCTACAATGAGCAGTTCTTC,CASSNRGPTGYNEQFF
TRBJ2-1,NA,TRBV7-9,NA,13,TGTGCCAGCAGCTTAGACCTACGAGAGGAGCAGTTCTTC,CASSLDLREEQFF
TRBJ2-2,once,TRBV4-1,NA,15,TGCGCCAGCAGCCGGAGGGGCCCGAACACCGGGGAGCTGTTTTTT,CASSRRGPNTGELFF
TRBJ1-1,NA,TRBV9,NA,14,TGTGCCAGCAGCCCAACCTCGAGGAACACTGAAGCTTTCTTT,CASSPTSRNTEAFF
TRBJ2-3,NA,TRBV6-2/TRBV6-3,TRBD2,21,TGTGCCAGCAGCCGCACCGGACTAGCGGACACCACCCTTCTCGGCACAGATACGCAGTATTTT,CASSRTGLADTTLLGTDTQYF
TRBJ1-6,NA,TRBV5-1,NA,16,TGCGCCAGCAGCCCCGGAGGGGGGGGGCTTAATTCACCCCTCCACTTT,CASSPGGGGLNSPLHF
TRBJ1-1,NA,TRBV5-1,TRBD1,20,TGCGCCAGCAGCTACCGGGACAGGGGGCTATTCCAGCGATTGAACACTGAAGCTTTCTTT,CASSYRDRGLFQRLNTEAFF
TRBJ2-6,NA,TRBV4-1,TRBD2,21,TGCGCCAGCAGCCAGATCCCAGGTCTAGCGGGGGGAAGATCTGGGGCCAACGTCCTGACTTTC,CASSQIPGLAGGRSGANVLTF
TRBJ2-7,NA,TRBV28,NA,16,TGTGCCAGCAGTTTGCGGGACCGAACATACTCCTACGAGCAGTACTTC,CASSLRDRTYSYEQYF
TRBJ2-3,NA,TRBV5-4,NA,14,TGTGCCAGCAGCCCGGGGGACGGAGGAGATACGCAGTATTTT,CASSPGDGGDTQYF
TRBJ2-1,few,TRBV11-3,NA,14,TGTGCCAGCAAGGCTAGCGAAACCCACAATGAGCAGTTCTTC,CASKASETHNEQFF
TRBJ2-2,NA,TRBV10-2,NA,13,TGCGCCAGCAGTGAACAGGGCACCGGGGAGCTGTTTTTT,CASSEQGTGELFF
TRBJ1-2,NA,TRBV28,TRBD1,15,TGTGCCAGCAGTCTAGGACAGGGGGCGAACTATGGCTACACCTTC,CASSLGQGANYGYTF
TRBJ2-3,NA,TRBV29-1,NA,14,TGCAGCGTTGAAGATCGGGCCCGAGGGGATACGCAGTATTTT,CSVEDRARGDTQYF
TRBJ2-7,NA,TRBV29-1,NA,13,TGCAGCGTTGCAGGGTCTTCGGGCTACGAGCAGTACTTC,CSVAGSSGYEQYF
TRBJ1-4,once,TRBV6-2/TRBV6-3,NA,16,TGTGCCAGCAGTTACTCCACAGGCGCAACTAATGAAAAACTGTTTTTT,CASSYSTGATNEKLFF
TRBJ1-1,NA,TRBV30,NA,16,TGTGCCTGGAGGTCGATCGGGGGGCCGGCGAACACTGAAGCTTTCTTT,CAWRSIGGPANTEAFF
TRBJ1-6,NA,TRBV5-4,NA,16,TGTGCCAGCAGCTTGGGGTCGGCAGGGCGAAATTCACCCCTCCACTTT,CASSLGSAGRNSPLHF
TRBJ2-1,few,TRBV29-1,TRBD2,13,TGCAGCGCCCCGACTAGCGGTTACAATGAGCAGTTCTTC,CSAPTSGYNEQFF
TRBJ2-7,few,TRBV30,TRBD1,12,TGTGCCTGTAAACAGGGGACCTACGAGCAGTACTTC,CACKQGTYEQYF
TRBJ2-1,NA,TRBV28,NA,13,TGTGCCAGCAACAGGATACGACCCTTCGAGCAGTTCTTC,CASNRIRPFEQFF
TRBJ2-2,NA,TRBV6-2/TRBV6-3,NA,15,TGTGCCAGCAGTAAGACTAGTACGAACACCGGGGAGCTGTTTTTT,CASSKTSTNTGELFF
TRBJ1-4,NA,TRBV15,NA,12,TGTGCCACCAGCAGAGATACGAACACGGAGGACTTT,CATSRDTNTEDF
TRBJ2-2,NA,TRBV9,TRBD2,16,TGTGCCAGCAGCCCCCTCCGGACTAGCTTTACGGGGGAGCTGTTTTTT,CASSPLRTSFTGELFF
TRBJ1-1,NA,TRBV21-1,NA,21,TGTGCCAGCAGCAAAGCGCTTTTGTCCCGCGGTGAAACGAGTGCAAAGACTGAAGCTTTCTTT,CASSKALLSRGETSAKTEAFF
TRBJ2-3,NA,TRBV5-4,TRBD2,17,TGTGCCAGCAGCTTGGTCCGAGCGGGGGGGCCCACAGATACGCAGTATTTT,CASSLVRAGGPTDTQYF
TRBJ1-1,NA,TRBV5-4,NA,14,TGTGCCAGCAGCTCCAATTTTCAGGGGCCTGAAGCTTTCTTT,CASSSNFQGPEAFF
TRBJ1-1,NA,TRBV6-5,NA,14,TGTGCCAGCAGGGTAGGAGGGCTTCGGACTGAAGCTTTCTTT,CASRVGGLRTEAFF
TRBJ2-1,NA,TRBV11-3,TRBD1,14,TGTGCCAGCAGCATGGGACAGCCCCCCAATGAGCAGTTCTTC,CASSMGQPPNEQFF